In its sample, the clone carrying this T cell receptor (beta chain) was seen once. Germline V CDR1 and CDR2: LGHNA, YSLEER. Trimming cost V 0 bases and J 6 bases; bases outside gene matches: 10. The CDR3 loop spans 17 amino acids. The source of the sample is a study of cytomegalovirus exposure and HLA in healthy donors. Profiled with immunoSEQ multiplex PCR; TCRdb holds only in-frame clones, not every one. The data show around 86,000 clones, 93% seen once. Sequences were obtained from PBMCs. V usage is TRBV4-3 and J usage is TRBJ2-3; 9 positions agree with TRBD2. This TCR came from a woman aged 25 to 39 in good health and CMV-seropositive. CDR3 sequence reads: CASSQETGLAPPDTQYF. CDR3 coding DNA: TGCGCCAGCAGCCAAGAGACGGGACTAGCCCCTCCGGATACGCAGTATTTT.